This record concerns one TCR beta chain sequence. What it binds is not known. The entry originates in a study of post-analysis software for immune sequencing data. Whole-study results and caveats: With F measure, samples from one preparation batch clustered together strongly. Controls had lower frequencies than patients of roughly five TRBV segments, which included TRBV5-6, TRBV5-1 and TRBV20-1.

J was trimmed by 5 bases and V by 6 bases; bases with no gene match: 4. CDR3 length: 13 residues. CDR1 and CDR2 (germline): SGHTA, FQGTGA. TCR beta cDNA libraries included unique molecular identifiers. TCRdb reanalysed the PCR reads using MiXCR and keeps one entry per CDR3 protein. The table has 380,000 or so distinct CDR3 sequences, around a third seen once. Sequencing was performed on blood. This sequence originates from a girl aged 10 to 17 with multiple sclerosis. The chain recombines TRBV7-3 with TRBJ2-5; 9 bases agree with TRBD1. The CDR3 is CASRGQGAETQYF. Written as DNA, the CDR3 is TGTGCCAGCAGGGGACAGGGAGCGGAGACCCAGTACTTC.